This T cell receptor beta chain came from a study of cytomegalovirus exposure and HLA in healthy donors. Clones were read by immunoSEQ multiplex PCR, and TCRdb kept only the in-frame ones, dropping some. Of 75,000 to 90,000 clones listed, 95% are singletons. J gave up 5 bases and V 0 bases, and 5 bases lay outside the gene matches. Germline CDR1 SGHNT, CDR2 YYREEE (reference sequence). This CDR3 has 15 amino acids. The chain carries TRBV5-4 and TRBJ2-3; 8 bases are a match to TRBD2. This clonotype originated in a woman aged 18-29 years in good health and CMV-seronegative. The sequenced sample consisted of PBMCs. The CDR3 is CASSLAGGEVDTQYF. CDR3 nucleotides: TGTGCCAGCAGCTTGGCGGGAGGGGAAGTAGATACGCAGTATTTT.